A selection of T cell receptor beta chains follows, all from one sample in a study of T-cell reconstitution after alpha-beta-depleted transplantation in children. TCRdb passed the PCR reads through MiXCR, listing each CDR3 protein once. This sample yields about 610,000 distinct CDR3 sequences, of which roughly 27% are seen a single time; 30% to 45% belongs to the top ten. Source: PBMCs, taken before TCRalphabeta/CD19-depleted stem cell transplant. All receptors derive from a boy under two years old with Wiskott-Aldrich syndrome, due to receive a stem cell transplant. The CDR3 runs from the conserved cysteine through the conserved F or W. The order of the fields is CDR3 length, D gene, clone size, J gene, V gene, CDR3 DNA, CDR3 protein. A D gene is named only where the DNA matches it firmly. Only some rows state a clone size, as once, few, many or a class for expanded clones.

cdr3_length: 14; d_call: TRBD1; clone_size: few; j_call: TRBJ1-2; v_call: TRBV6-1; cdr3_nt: TGTGCCAGCAGAAGCGGACAGGTAGGGGGCGGCTACACCTTC; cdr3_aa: CASRSGQVGGGYTF
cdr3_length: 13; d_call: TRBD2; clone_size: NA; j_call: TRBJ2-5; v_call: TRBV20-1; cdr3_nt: TGCAGTGCTAAGCGGACTAGCCCTACCACCCAGTACTTC; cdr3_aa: CSAKRTSPTTQYF
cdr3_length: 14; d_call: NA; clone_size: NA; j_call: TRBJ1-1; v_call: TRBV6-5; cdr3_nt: TGTGCCAGCAGTTACGGGACATCAAACACTGAAGCTTTCTTT; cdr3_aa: CASSYGTSNTEAFF
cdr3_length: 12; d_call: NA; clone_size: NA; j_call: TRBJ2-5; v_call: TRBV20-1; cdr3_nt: TGCAGTGCTACGGATAGGTCCGGGACCCAGTACTTC; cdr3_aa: CSATDRSGTQYF
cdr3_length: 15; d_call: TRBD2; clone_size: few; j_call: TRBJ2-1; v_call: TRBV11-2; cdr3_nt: TGTGCCAGCAGCTCTGGACTAGCGCCTTACAATGAGCAGTTCTTC; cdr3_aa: CASSSGLAPYNEQFF
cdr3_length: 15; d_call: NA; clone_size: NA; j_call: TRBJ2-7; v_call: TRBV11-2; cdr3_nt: TGTGCCAGCAGCTTAGTATCACGAACGACCTACGAGCAGTACTTC; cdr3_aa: CASSLVSRTTYEQYF
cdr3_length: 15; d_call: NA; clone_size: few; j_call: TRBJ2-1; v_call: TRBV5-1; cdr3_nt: TGCGCCAGCAGGGCTCTAAACCCCTGGGACAATGAGCAGTTCTTC; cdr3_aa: CASRALNPWDNEQFF
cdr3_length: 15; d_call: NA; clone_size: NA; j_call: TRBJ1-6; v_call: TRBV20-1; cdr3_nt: TGCAGTGCTAGGACGGTTGGATACTATAATTCACCCCTCCACTTT; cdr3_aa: CSARTVGYYNSPLHF
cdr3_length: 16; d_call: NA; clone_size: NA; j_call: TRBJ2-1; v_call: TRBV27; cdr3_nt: TGTGCCAGCAGTTTATGGTCGGGAATGGGCCTAAATGAGCAGTTCTTC; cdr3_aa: CASSLWSGMGLNEQFF
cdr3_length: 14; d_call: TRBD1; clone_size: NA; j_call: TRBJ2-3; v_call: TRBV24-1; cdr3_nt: TGTGCCACCAGTGATCCCGGACAGGGTTGGACGCAGTATTTT; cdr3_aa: CATSDPGQGWTQYF
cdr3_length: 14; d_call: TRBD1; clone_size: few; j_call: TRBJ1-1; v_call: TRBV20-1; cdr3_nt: TGCAGTGCTAGGAAGGGGGCGATGAACACTGAAGCTTTCTTT; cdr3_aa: CSARKGAMNTEAFF
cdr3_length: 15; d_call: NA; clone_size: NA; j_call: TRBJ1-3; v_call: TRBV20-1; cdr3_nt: TGCAGTGCTGTAAGCCGCAGGGGCCCTGGAAACACCATATATTTT; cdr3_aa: CSAVSRRGPGNTIYF
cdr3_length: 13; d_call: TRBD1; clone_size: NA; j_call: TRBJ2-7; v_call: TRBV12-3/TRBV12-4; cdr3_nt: TGTGCCAGCAGAAGGACAGGGGCGAGAGAGCAGTACTTC; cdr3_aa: CASRRTGAREQYF
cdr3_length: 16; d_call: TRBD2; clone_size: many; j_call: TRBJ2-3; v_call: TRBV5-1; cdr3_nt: TGCGCCAGCAGCGTCGGGACTAGCGAACGCACAGATACGCAGTATTTT; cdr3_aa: CASSVGTSERTDTQYF
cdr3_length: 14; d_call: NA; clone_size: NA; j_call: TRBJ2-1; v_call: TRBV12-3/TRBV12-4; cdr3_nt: TGTGCCAGCATGCATGGGGAAGGGGAAAATGAGCAGTTCTTC; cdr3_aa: CASMHGEGENEQFF
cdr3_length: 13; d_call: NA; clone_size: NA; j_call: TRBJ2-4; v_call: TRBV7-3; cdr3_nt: TGTGCCAGCAGCTTTTCCAGTGGGGACATTCAGTACTTC; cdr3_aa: CASSFSSGDIQYF
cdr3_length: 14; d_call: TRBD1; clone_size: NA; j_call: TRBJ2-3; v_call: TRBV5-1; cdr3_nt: TGTGCCAGCAGCTTGGGACAGGCCACAGATACGCAGTATTTT; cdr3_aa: CASSLGQATDTQYF
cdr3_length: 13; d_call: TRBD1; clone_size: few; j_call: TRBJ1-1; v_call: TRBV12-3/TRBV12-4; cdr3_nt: TGTGCCAGCAGGGACAGGGTGAACACTGAAGCTTTCTTT; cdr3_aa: CASRDRVNTEAFF
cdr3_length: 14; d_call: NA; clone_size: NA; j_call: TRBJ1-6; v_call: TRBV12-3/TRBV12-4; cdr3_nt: TGTGCCAGCAGCCGTACAGGTGATGGAGCACCCCTCCACTTT; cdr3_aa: CASSRTGDGAPLHF
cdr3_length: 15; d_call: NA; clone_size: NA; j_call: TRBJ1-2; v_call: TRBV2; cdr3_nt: TGTGCCAGCAGTGGTACGTCAGGCGATAACTATGGCTACACCTTC; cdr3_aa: CASSGTSGDNYGYTF
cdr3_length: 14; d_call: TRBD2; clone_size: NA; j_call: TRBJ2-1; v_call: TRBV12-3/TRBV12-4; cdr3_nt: TGTGCCAGCAGCCAGCGGGACGTCGACAATGAGCAGTTCTTC; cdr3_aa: CASSQRDVDNEQFF
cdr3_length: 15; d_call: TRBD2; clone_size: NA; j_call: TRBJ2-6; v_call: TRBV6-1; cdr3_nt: TGTGCCAGCGGACTAGCGGGAGCTGGGGCCAACGTCCTGACTTTC; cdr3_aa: CASGLAGAGANVLTF
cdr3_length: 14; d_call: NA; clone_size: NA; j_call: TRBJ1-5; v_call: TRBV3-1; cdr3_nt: TGTGCCAGCAGCCATCGATACGGCAATCAGCCCCAGCATTTT; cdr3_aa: CASSHRYGNQPQHF